This T cell receptor (beta chain) was sequenced in a study of TIL therapy for anti-PD-1-resistant metastatic lung cancer. Study context: By whole-exome sequencing, median non-synonymous tumor mutation burden was more than 1.2 mutations per megabase.

Regarding time point: pre-treatment sample, taken before nivolumab and TIL therapy. The tumor samples were excised metastases, mostly pleural nodules or supraclavicular lymph nodes. Patients then received nivolumab; progressors got lymphodepletion, TIL and IL-2. Adults with stage 4 NSCLC were enrolled in a phase I trial. The immunoSEQ assay was v3. Sequencing used immunoSEQ multiplex PCR; TCRdb keeps in-frame clones, though not all of them. The repertoire holds 20,000 to 30,000 clones, with roughly 72% as singletons. The CDR3 has 12 amino acids. Germline lookup yields CDR1 SGHTA and CDR2 FQGNSA. V was clipped by 5 bases and J by 7 bases, with 9 bases between them.

The sequences come from tumor tissue, collected at baseline. This clonotype was sampled from a person aged 30 to 80 with non-small cell lung cancer. The chain employs TRBV7-2 and TRBJ1-5; D uncertain. The CDR3 loop is CASSQVGQPQHF. The CDR3 DNA reads as TGTGCCAGCAGCCAGGTCGGCCAGCCCCAGCATTTT.